Below are 18 T cell receptor beta chains sequenced from a single sample in a study of T cell responses to AZD1222 COVID-19 vaccine. Produced via immunoSEQ multiplex PCR; TCRdb's table is partial and in-frame only. This sample has some 170,000 clones; approximately 91% occur once, and the top ten carry under 2%. The input for sequencing was peripheral blood, taken on day 0 of AZD1222 vaccination. Receptors were obtained from an adult in good health.

V is TRBV7-2 and J is TRBJ1-1; D is perhaps TRBD1 (6 bases). This CDR3 has 13 amino acids. V was trimmed by 5 bases and J by 6 bases, leaving 13 bases between them. Germline V gene sequence: CDR1 SGHTA, CDR2 FQGNSA. DNA for the CDR3: TGTGCCAGCAGCCCCACAGGGTCTGCTGAAGCTTTCTTT. This gives the protein CASSPTGSAEAFF.

The CDR3 DNA reads as TGTGCCAGTTACAGGGGTGGTTCGACTGAAGCTTTCTTT. Translation gives CASYRGGSTEAFF. The chain is built from TRBV19 and TRBJ1-1; 7 nucleotides line up with TRBD1. The CDR3 spans 13 residues. Germline trimming cut 8 bases from V and 5 bases from J; bases unmatched to any gene: 8. Germline-derived CDR1 and CDR2 are LNHDA and SQIVND (reference sequence).

The chain is built from TRBV28 and TRBJ2-7; 8 bases fit TRBD2. Trimming at V came to 5 bases and at J to 4 bases, leaving 10 bases not matched to a gene. Per germline, CDR1 MDHEN and CDR2 SYDVKM. The length of the CDR3 is 15 residues. The CDR3 is CASSIPSGSRYEQYF. CDR3 coding DNA: TGTGCCAGCAGTATCCCAAGCGGGAGTAGGTACGAGCAGTACTTC.

DNA of the CDR3: TGTGCCAGCAGCGTACTGTATGGCTACACCTTC. It codes for CASSVLYGYTF. The chain is built from TRBV28 and TRBJ1-2, with no clear D. CDR1 is MDHEN, CDR2 SYDVKM, per germline. CDR3 length: 11 amino acids. V was trimmed by 6 bases and J by 5 bases, leaving 7 bases between them.

This clone was counted a single time. The chain recombines TRBV5-4 with TRBJ1-1, with 8 nucleotides matching TRBD1. This CDR3 comprises 15 residues. Germline V gene sequence: CDR1 SGHNT, CDR2 YYREEE (reference sequence). V lost 4 bases, J lost 2 bases, and 7 bases stayed unmatched. This chain's CDR3 is CASSTAGGVNTEAFF. As DNA, the CDR3 is TGTGCCAGCAGCACCGCAGGGGGCGTAAACACTGAAGCTTTCTTT.

The rearrangement uses TRBV6-5 and TRBJ2-1; D may correspond to TRBD1 or TRBD2 (6 bases each). V was trimmed by 6 bases and J by 0 bases, leaving 12 bases between them. The CDR3 is made up of 15 amino acids. From germline, CDR1 is MNHEY and CDR2 SVGAGI. CDR3 coding DNA: TGTGCCAGCAGAAGGGGGGAAAGCTCCTACAATGAGCAGTTCTTC. Its translation: CASRRGESSYNEQFF.

The genes are TRBV3-1 (or the pseudogene TRBV3-2) and TRBJ2-3, with D tentatively TRBD2 (6 bases). This CDR3 region has 14 residues. Germline CDR1 is LGHDT and CDR2 is YNNKEL (reference sequence). V lost 5 bases and J lost 6, with 15 bases in between. The CDR3 DNA sequence: TGTGCCAGCAGCTACGGGACTGCCCCGGATACGCAGTATTTT. It codes for CASSYGTAPDTQYF.

The chain is built from TRBV9 and TRBJ1-5; TRBD1 aligns across 8 bases. The CDR3 is 16 residues long. Germline CDR1 is SGDLS and CDR2 is YYNGEE. Germline trimming cut 0 bases from V and 7 bases from J; bases unmatched to any gene: 9. The CDR3 region has the DNA TGTGCCAGCAGCGTAGGTATGGACAGGGAAGGGCAGCCCCAGCATTTT. Protein: CASSVGMDREGQPQHF.

This clone showed up just a few times. The chain combines TRBV10-3 with TRBJ1-5, with D possibly matching TRBD1 (5 bases). Germline V gene data show CDR1 as ENHRY and CDR2 as SYGVKD. The CDR3 is made up of 13 amino acids. Trimming left V 6 bases short and J 5 bases short, with 11 bases between. The CDR3 protein is CAIRGGGDQPQHF. The CDR3 nucleotides read TGTGCCATCAGGGGTGGAGGGGATCAGCCCCAGCATTTT.

The chain couples TRBV19 to TRBJ1-4, with D possibly matching TRBD1 (6 bases). V dropped 2 bases and J dropped 4 bases, with 8 bases sitting between them. Germline V gene data show CDR1 as LNHDA and CDR2 as SQIVND (reference sequence). This CDR3 comprises 14 residues. The CDR3 spells CASSIRTDNEKLFF. As DNA, the CDR3 is TGTGCCAGTAGTATAAGGACAGATAATGAAAAACTGTTTTTT. Supplemented by reference TRBV19 and TRBJ1-4, the full variable domain reads DGGITQSPKYLFRKEGQNVTLSCEQNLNHDAMYWYRQDPGQGLRLIYYSQIVNDFQKGDIAEGYSVSREKKESFPLTVTSAQKNPTAFYLCASSIRTDNEKLFFGSGTQLSVL.

The genes are TRBV19 and TRBJ1-1, with a possible D match to TRBD1 (5 bases). The CDR3 runs to 17 residues. Trimming pared 5 bases from V and 0 bases from J, leaving 19 bases between. Germline V gene sequence: CDR1 LNHDA, CDR2 SQIVND (reference sequence). Written as DNA, the CDR3 is TGTGCCAGTAGTCTCGACAGCGGTCGGATCATGAACACTGAAGCTTTCTTT. This translates into CASSLDSGRIMNTEAFF.

The rearrangement uses TRBV5-4 and TRBJ2-5; D assignment may be TRBD1 or TRBD2 (5 bases each). CDR1 and CDR2 (germline): SGHNT, YYREEE (reference sequence). The V gene lost 0 bases and the J gene lost 1 base, with 10 bases spanning the gap. CDR3 length equals 15 residues. The CDR3, as DNA: TGTGCCAGCAGCTTGGAGGGACGGAGCCAAGAGACCCAGTACTTC. Translation gives CASSLEGRSQETQYF.

The rearrangement links TRBV5-1 to TRBJ2-2; 10 nucleotides align to TRBD1. V lost 6 bases and J lost 5; bases outside the gene matches: 4. The CDR3 consists of 14 residues. Germline loops: CDR1 SGHRS, CDR2 YFSETQ. CDR3 protein: CASNDRGQTGELFF. CDR3 DNA sequence: TGCGCCAGCAACGACAGGGGGCAAACCGGGGAGCTGTTTTTT. Based on the CDR3 plus reference TRBV5-1 and TRBJ2-2, the full variable domain is KAGVTQTPRYLIKTRGQQVTLSCSPISGHRSVSWYQQTPGQGLQFLFEYFSETQRNKGNFPGRFSGRQFSNSRSEMNVSTLELGDSALYLCASNDRGQTGELFFGEGSRLTVL.

The CDR3: CASSRDRGNEKLFF. The CDR3 nucleotides read TGTGCCAGCAGCCGCGACAGGGGAAATGAAAAACTGTTTTTT. This rearrangement joins TRBV7-9 to TRBJ1-4, with 8 positions matching TRBD1. This CDR3 comprises 14 residues. CDR1 and CDR2 (germline): SEHNR, FQNEAQ (reference sequence). With 5 bases clipped from V and 5 bases from J, the junction kept 4 bases outside the gene matches.

The chain employs TRBV6-2 or TRBV6-3 and TRBJ1-3, with D hard to call. CDR1 MNHEY and CDR2 SVGEGT come from the germline V gene. Between the trimmed V and J ends, which lost 2 bases and 3 bases, there was a span of 8 bases. This CDR3 spans 14 amino acids. The CDR3 DNA sequence: TGTGCCAGCAGTTACCGAGGGTATGGAAACACCATATATTTT. It encodes CASSYRGYGNTIYF.

The V call is TRBV10-1, the J call TRBJ2-1; 9 nucleotides match TRBD2. V was pared by 2 bases and J by 7 bases, with 6 bases of the junction left unmatched. The CDR3 has 15 amino acids. CDR1 and CDR2 (germline): WNHNN, SYGVQD (reference sequence). CDR3 sequence: CASSEAGGPSNEQFF. The CDR3, as DNA: TGCGCCAGCAGTGAGGCGGGAGGGCCGTCAAATGAGCAGTTCTTC.

The chain couples TRBV3-1 (or the pseudogene TRBV3-2) to TRBJ2-7; D not certain. V gave up 0 bases and J gave up 5 bases, with 11 bases separating them. The CDR3 is made up of 14 amino acids. CDR1 is LGHDT and CDR2 is YNNKEL in the germline V gene (reference sequence). DNA for the CDR3: TGTGCCAGCAGCCAAGATCCAGGAAGCCACGAGCAGTACTTC. It specifies CASSQDPGSHEQYF.

The chain couples TRBV7-3 to TRBJ2-1; tentative D call: TRBD2 (6 bases). Germline values: CDR1 SGHTA, CDR2 FQGTGA. Trimming stripped 3 bases from V and 0 bases from J, with 12 bases between. CDR3 length: 16 amino acids. The CDR3 loop reads CASSFGGPSSYNEQFF. The CDR3 nucleotides read TGTGCCAGCAGCTTCGGGGGACCTAGCTCCTACAATGAGCAGTTCTTC.